These 10 T cell receptor beta chains came from one sample sequenced in a study of cytomegalovirus exposure and HLA in healthy donors. The PCR contained 60 Vbeta and 13 Jbeta primers. The repertoire was sequenced with immunoSEQ multiplex PCR; TCRdb's copy has only in-frame clones and lacks some. The data contain 100,000 to 150,000 clones, 50% to 75% of them seen just once; the ten biggest clones take up around 2.5%. Sequencing was performed on PBMCs. The source of these receptors is a woman between 40 and 55 years old in good health and CMV-seronegative.

This clone was seen only once. The V gene is TRBV6-1, the J gene TRBJ2-7; 9 bases match TRBD1. The germline V gene encodes CDR1 MNHNS and CDR2 SASEGT. The CDR3 is 14 residues long. Trimming at V came to 8 bases and at J to 6 bases, leaving 11 bases not matched to a gene. The CDR3 DNA reads as TGTGCCAGCGTCCTTCAAGGACAGGGGCGCGAGCAGTACTTC. It yields the protein CASVLQGQGREQYF.

CDR3 amino acids: CASSVDRESGGYTF. The DNA for the CDR3 is TGCGCCAGCAGCGTCGACAGGGAATCGGGTGGCTACACCTTC. The gene calls are TRBV5-1 and TRBJ1-2; 7 bases line up with TRBD1. There are 14 residues in the CDR3. Germline V gene sequence: CDR1 SGHRS, CDR2 YFSETQ. Germline trimming cut 4 bases from V and 7 bases from J; bases unmatched to any gene: 10. The full variable domain, completed using reference TRBV5-1 and TRBJ1-2, is KAGVTQTPRYLIKTRGQQVTLSCSPISGHRSVSWYQQTPGQGLQFLFEYFSETQRNKGNFPGRFSGRQFSNSRSEMNVSTLELGDSALYLCASSVDRESGGYTFGSGTRLTVV.

This clone was counted between two and nine times. CDR3 in amino acids: CASSWDRVEKAFF. CDR3 DNA: TGCGCCAGCAGCTGGGACAGGGTAGAGAAAGCTTTCTTT. This rearrangement joins TRBV5-1 to TRBJ1-1; 9 nucleotides match TRBD1. CDR1 is SGHRS and CDR2 is YFSETQ in the germline V gene. The trim removed 3 bases at V and 9 bases at J, leaving 6 bases unmatched. The CDR3 is 13 residues long.

The chain uses TRBV7-3 and TRBJ1-1, with 9 bases lining up with TRBD1. CDR3 length: 17 residues. The V gene end was trimmed by 6 bases and the J gene end by 8 bases; junction bases not matched to a gene: 19. Germline CDR1 reads SGHTA; CDR2 reads FQGTGA. CDR3 nucleotide sequence: TGTGCCAGCAGGGAGCAGGGTTGGGACAGGGTTGATTTGGAAGCTTTCTTT. Translation gives CASREQGWDRVDLEAFF. The whole variable domain, filled in from reference TRBV7-3 and TRBJ1-1, reads GAGVSQTPSNKVTEKGKYVELRCDPISGHTALYWYRQSLGQGPEFLIYFQGTGAADDSGLPNDRFFAVRPEGSVSTLKIQRTERGDSAVYLCASREQGWDRVDLEAFFGQGTRLTVV.

The chain is built from TRBV28 and TRBJ1-6, with D possibly matching TRBD1 (6 bases). CDR1 is MDHEN, CDR2 SYDVKM, per germline. The CDR3 is 15 amino acids. With 6 bases removed from V and 7 bases from J, the gap between germline ends came to 16 bases. The CDR3, as DNA: TGTGCCAGCAGCCAACTGACAGGCCAAAATTCACCCCTCCACTTT. Protein product: CASSQLTGQNSPLHF.

This clone has only a few counts. This rearrangement joins TRBV2 to TRBJ1-2, with 9 bases identical to TRBD1. J gave up 7 bases and V 4 bases, and 7 bases lay outside the gene matches. The CDR3 spans 14 residues. Germline assignment: CDR1 SNHLY and CDR2 FYNNEI. The CDR3 here is CASSVVWTGAGYTF. Here the CDR3 DNA reads TGTGCCAGCAGTGTCGTATGGACAGGGGCTGGCTACACCTTC.

The gene calls are TRBV27 and TRBJ1-3, with TRBD1 matching over 11 bases. The V segment lost 8 bases and the J segment 1 base; nucleotides outside the gene matches: 10. The CDR3 sequence is 17 residues long. The germline CDR1 and CDR2 sequences are MNHEY and SMNVEV (reference sequence). The CDR3 is CASSKGTGGWSGNTIYF. CDR3 bases: TGTGCCAGCTCTAAGGGGACAGGGGGTTGGTCTGGAAACACCATATATTTT.

This clone was observed a few times. V usage is TRBV28 and J usage is TRBJ2-1; TRBD1 matches at 8 bases. V shed 5 bases and J 0 bases; nucleotides not matched to a gene: 6. The germline V gene has CDR1 MDHEN and CDR2 SYDVKM. The CDR3 totals 16 residues. DNA of the CDR3: TGTGCCAGCAGTCTCTGGACAGGGAGCTCCTACAATGAGCAGTTCTTC. This gives the protein CASSLWTGSSYNEQFF.

The rearrangement links TRBV6-1 to TRBJ1-5, with D unresolved. V lost 5 bases, J lost 8 bases, and 16 bases lay in between. Germline loops: CDR1 MNHNS, CDR2 SASEGT. The CDR3 runs to 14 residues. The CDR3 nucleotides read TGTGCCAGCAGTCCAGCGGTTTCAAGGGAGCCCCAGCATTTT. This codes for CASSPAVSREPQHF.

This clone was detected only a few times. The chain employs TRBV13 and TRBJ2-7, with D unresolved. The CDR3 is 13 residues long. V lost 3 bases to trimming and J lost 6 bases, with 12 bases between them. Germline V CDR1 and CDR2: PRHDT, FYEKMQ (reference sequence). The CDR3 sequence is CASSFPERGEQYF. Written as DNA, the CDR3 is TGTGCCAGCAGCTTCCCCGAGCGTGGCGAGCAGTACTTC.